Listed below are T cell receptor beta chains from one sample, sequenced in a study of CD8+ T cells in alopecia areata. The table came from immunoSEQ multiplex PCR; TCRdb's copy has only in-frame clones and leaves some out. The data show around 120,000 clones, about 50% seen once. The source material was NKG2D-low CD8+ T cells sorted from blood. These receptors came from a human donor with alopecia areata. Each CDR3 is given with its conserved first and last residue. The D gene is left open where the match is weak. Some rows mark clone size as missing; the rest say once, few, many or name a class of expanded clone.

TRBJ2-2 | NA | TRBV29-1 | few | CSAPFLANTGELFF | TGCAGCGCCCCCTTCTTAGCGAACACCGGGGAGCTGTTTTTT
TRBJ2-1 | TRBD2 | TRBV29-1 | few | CSVLSGGASSYNEQFF | TGCAGCGTCCTCAGCGGGGGGGCCAGCTCCTACAATGAGCAGTTCTTC
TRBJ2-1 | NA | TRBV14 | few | CASSQAYEQFF | TGTGCCAGCAGCCAAGCCTATGAGCAGTTCTTC
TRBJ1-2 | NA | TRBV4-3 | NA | CASSQGYLGENTF | TGCGCCAGCAGCCAAGGGTATTTGGGGGAGAACACCTTC
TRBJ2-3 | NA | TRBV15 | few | CATSRDLATDTQYF | TGTGCCACCAGCAGAGATCTTGCCACAGATACGCAGTATTTT
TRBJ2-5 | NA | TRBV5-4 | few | CASSFRGQETQYF | TGTGCCAGCAGCTTCAGGGGACAAGAGACCCAGTACTTC
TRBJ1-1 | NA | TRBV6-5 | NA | CASSYSGGEAFF | TGTGCCAGCAGTTACTCCGGCGGGGAAGCTTTCTTT
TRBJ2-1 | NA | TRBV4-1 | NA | CASSQGRAYNEQFF | TGCGCCAGCAGCCAAGGCAGGGCCTACAATGAGCAGTTCTTC
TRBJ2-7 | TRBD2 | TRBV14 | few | CASSQDTLAGLYEQYF | TGTGCCAGCAGCCAAGATACACTAGCGGGTCTCTACGAGCAGTACTTC
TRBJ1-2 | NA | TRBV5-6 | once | CASSFGSSSYGYTF | TGTGCCAGCAGCTTTGGATCGTCCAGCTATGGCTACACCTTC
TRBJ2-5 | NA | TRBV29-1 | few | CSVVRDLTGFQETQYF | TGCAGCGTTGTACGCGACTTAACAGGATTTCAAGAGACCCAGTACTTC
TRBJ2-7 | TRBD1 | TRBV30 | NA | CACRTGGHEQYF | TGTGCCTGCCGGACAGGGGGCCACGAGCAGTACTTC
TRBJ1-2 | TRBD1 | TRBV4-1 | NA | CASSQVGDRLYGYTF | TGCGCCAGCAGCCAAGTTGGGGACAGGCTCTATGGCTACACCTTC
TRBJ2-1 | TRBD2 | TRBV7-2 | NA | CASSTLAGGQDEQFF | TGTGCCAGCAGCACACTAGCGGGAGGGCAGGATGAGCAGTTCTTC
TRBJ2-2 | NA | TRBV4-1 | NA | CASSQSSGELFF | TGCGCCAGCAGCCAATCGTCCGGGGAGCTGTTTTTT
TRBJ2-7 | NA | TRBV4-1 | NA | CASSQPDLGYEQYF | TGCGCCAGCAGCCAACCCGACCTGGGATACGAGCAGTACTTC
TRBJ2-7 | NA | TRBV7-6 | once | CASSLAAGATYDEQYF | TGTGCCAGCAGCTTAGCGGCAGGGGCCACCTACGACGAGCAGTACTTC